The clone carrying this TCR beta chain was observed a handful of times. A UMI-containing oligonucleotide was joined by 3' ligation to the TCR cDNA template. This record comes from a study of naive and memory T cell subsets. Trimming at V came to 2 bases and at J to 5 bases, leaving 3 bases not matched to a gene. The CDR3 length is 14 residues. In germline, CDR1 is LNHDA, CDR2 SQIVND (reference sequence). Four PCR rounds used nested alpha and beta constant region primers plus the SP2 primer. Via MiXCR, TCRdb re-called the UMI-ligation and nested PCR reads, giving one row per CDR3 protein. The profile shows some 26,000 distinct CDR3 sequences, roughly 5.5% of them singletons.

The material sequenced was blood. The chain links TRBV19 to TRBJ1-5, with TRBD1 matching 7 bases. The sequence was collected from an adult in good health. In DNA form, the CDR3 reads TGTGCCAGTAGTATAAAGGGGGCGGATCAGCCCCAGCATTTT. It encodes CASSIKGADQPQHF.